The T cell receptor beta chain under discussion was sequenced for a study of shared clonotypes between healthy human individuals. Points from the study as a whole: In the sorted subsets, rarefaction showed sequencing was incomplete despite large depth.

As concerns this clone: The antigen is undetermined.

V was clipped by 0 bases and J by 3 bases, with 16 bases between them. Germline CDR1 reads SGHAT; CDR2 reads FQNNGV. CDR3 length equals 17 residues. The method was immunoSEQ multiplex PCR; TCRdb's version includes in-frame clones alone and lacks a portion of them. This sample has roughly 2 million clones, with approximately 96% found just once. Material: naive CD4+ T cells sorted from blood. The subset: CD45RA+ positively selected. The V gene is TRBV11-2, the J gene TRBJ2-3; D might be TRBD2 (6 bases). The TCR comes from a man between 18 and 35 years old in good health. CDR3 DNA sequence: TGTGCCAGCAGCTTAGATCAGGAGGGTAGACGGACAGATACGCAGTATTTT. Translation gives CASSLDQEGRRTDTQYF.